This T cell receptor beta chain stems from a study of blood T cell repertoires in COVID-19. Details on this clone: The junction differs from germline at one of its ends, possibly a read error.

The protocol was immunoSEQ multiplex PCR, while the TCRdb copy is restricted to in-frame clones and leaves out a portion. Here the sample spans a few hundred thousand clones, roughly nine tenths being singletons. Germline V gene lookup returns CDR1 SSHAT and CDR2 FNYEAQ (reference sequence). This CDR3 spans 15 amino acids. The sequenced material came from PBMCs or T cells enriched from blood (not recorded which). The receptor was derived from a woman aged 30 to 39 who had recovered from COVID-19. The genes are TRBV7-7 and TRBJ2-1, with 10 positions matching TRBD2. CDR3 in DNA: TGTGCTAGCAGCTTAGGAACTAGCGGGAACAATGAGCAGTTCTTC. Residues: CASSLGTSGNNEQFF.